This TCR beta chain was found in a study of T cells in Graves' hyperthyroidism and ophthalmopathy. The germline V gene has CDR1 LGHNA and CDR2 YNFKEQ. There are 15 residues in the CDR3. The J segment lost 5 bases and the V segment lost 1 base, leaving 4 bases of the junction unmatched. This clonotype was detected many times. Its antigen remains unidentified. Study-level results: Ophthalmopathy was distinguished from stable hyperthyroidism by 13 V-J signatures.

Exclusion of patients followed from uncontrolled infection, other autoimmune disease, pregnancy or lactation. Amplification yielded TCR beta CDR3 regions, with RNA transcripts as the source. First-round RT-PCR with HTBI primers amplified the TCR CDR3 region. Each CDR3 protein is one row after TCRdb ran MiXCR on the multiplex PCR reads. The table shows roughly 630,000 distinct CDR3 sequences, with 15% to 18% occurring only once. The sequencing sample was made of blood. The clonotype originates from a woman in her 30s with Graves' hyperthyroidism. The gene calls are TRBV4-2 and TRBJ2-1; 8 nucleotides match TRBD1. This CDR3 is CASSQGTGWDNEQFF. CDR3 in DNA: TGTGCCAGCAGCCAAGGGACAGGGTGGGACAATGAGCAGTTCTTC.